Given below is one T cell receptor beta chain in context. Its specific antigen is unknown. Per-base quality was not reported, and no clone a single base away is much larger than it. The immunoSEQ Assay was used to sequence TCRbeta CDR3 regions. After extraction, genomic DNA underwent amplification by bias-controlled multiplex PCR, followed by high-throughput sequencing. In the authors' own workflow: Collapsing and filtering of sequences were performed to quantify the absolute abundance of each unique TCRbeta CDR3 region. T cell fraction was estimated by normalizing TCRbeta template counts to usable DNA, with usable DNA measured through amplification of reference genes found in all nucleated cells. Repertoire TCRs were annotated as SARS-CoV-2-specific when V gene, CDR3 amino acid sequence and J gene were exactly matched to a known reactive TCR set. The reference SARS-CoV-2 TCR set was derived from MIRA and filtered for enrichment in COVID-19-positive ImmuneCODE repertoires, a step that removed public or cross-reactive TCRs. Using the MIRA antigens, annotated TCRs were further analysed by specific ORF or by position within an ORF. Breadth was defined as the number of annotated unique rearrangements divided by the total number of unique productive rearrangements, and depth was defined as the summed frequency of the annotated unique rearrangements. Two-sided Wilcoxon rank-sum tests were applied when comparing TCR breadth between groups. The table comes from immuneACCESS by way of TCRdb, which keeps in-frame sequences with V and J called. Part of the clones is missing from these tables; in studies checked, under half for an unresolved V gene and the rest for unknown reasons. V, J and clone size derive from that table, while D and trimming were established from the DNA sequence. The sample profile shows about 430,000 clones; approximately 92% of them were found once. The ten biggest clones cover 12% of the sample.

The treatment or condition label corresponds to: 19 received Ad26.COV2.S at low or high dose, single or two shots; about 5 received placebo; per-sample allocation not given. Repertoires of vaccine and placebo recipients were sequenced from samples taken on day 63 after the first injection. In Cohort 1b, 25 or so adults aged 18-55 years were enrolled at a single site in Boston, USA, between 29 July and 7 August 2020. Ad26.COV2.S was a replication-incompetent adenovirus type 26 vector expressing a prefusion-stabilized SARS-CoV-2 spike protein from the original Wuhan strain. These data come from a study of Ad26.COV2.S vaccination and SARS-CoV-2 variants (dated by TCRdb to about 2021). A note on the overall study: Donors in the vaccine arm were drawn from COV1001, a multicentre, randomized, double-blind, placebo-controlled phase I-IIa trial testing Ad26.COV2.S in healthy adults. Trial participants were randomized into five groups of five, in which low-dose or high-dose Ad26.COV2.S was given once or twice, or placebo was given on both occasions. Investigators remained blinded to trial group allocation during experiments and outcome assessment. The specificity and breadth of SARS-CoV-2-reactive T cell receptors after Ad26.COV2.S vaccination were assessed by TCRbeta repertoire sequencing. Ad26.COV2.S was administered intramuscularly at a dose of 5x10^10 or 1x10^11 viral particles, either as one shot or as two shots given 56 days apart. The TCR-sequenced set comprised around 30 samples: some 20 Ad26.COV2.S vaccine recipients, 5 placebo recipients and 8 SARS-CoV-2 convalescent individuals. The study at large found these results: Ad26.COV2.S recipients had higher spike-specific TCR breadth than placebo recipients (P = 0.0014). Non-spike TCR breadth was comparable between vaccine and placebo recipients, consistent with the vaccine containing only spike. After vaccination, spike-specific CD8+ and CD4+ T cell responses were reported to show substantial breadth. The authors noted that the TCR breadth and depth analyses may have underestimated total T cell responses. The study was not powered for comparison of responses between vaccine doses or regimens.

The germline V gene encodes CDR1 MDHEN and CDR2 SYDVKM. The CDR3 spans 15 residues, from the cysteine through the phenylalanine. CDR3 DNA is the only sequence kept; it has 45 bases, read in frame from the first base. After removal of 2 bases from V and 7 bases from J, the junction retains 10 bases not matched to a gene. The sequence joins TRBV28 to TRBJ1-1; 7 middle bases align to TRBD1. The source material was peripheral blood, sampled in a trial of Ad26.COV2.S vaccine versus placebo. This TCR came from a person aged 18-65 years who received the Ad26.COV2.S COVID-19 vaccine or a placebo. The CDR3 reads CASSLQSPGQLEAFF. The DNA reads as follows: TGTGCCAGCAGTTTACAATCACCGGGACAGCTTGAAGCTTTCTTT.